Presented here are 9 T cell receptor beta chains from one specimen sequenced in a study of preoperative IRX-2 immunotherapy in early breast cancer. The treatment was: preoperative locoregional IRX-2 cytokine immunotherapy. Only in-frame clones appear in the TCRdb table, and some are missing; sequencing was by immunoSEQ multiplex PCR. The sample carries roughly 99,000 clones, around 86% recorded once. Here the sequenced sample was tumor tissue, taken after IRX-2 immunotherapy. The receptors originated from a human donor with breast cancer.

The chain links TRBV28 to TRBJ1-5; D ambiguous. The CDR3 contains 12 residues. The V gene's germline CDR1 is MDHEN and CDR2 SYDVKM. Trimming cost V 4 bases and J 15 bases, with 16 bases left between them. For the CDR3, the DNA is TGTGCCAGCAGTTCCCGGACGGAGCCAAGGCATTTT. Amino acid sequence: CASSSRTEPRHF.

The table lists this clone with a few counts. The rearrangement uses TRBV6-8 and TRBJ1-6; D remains unclear. The germline gives CDR1 MNHGY, CDR2 SAAAGT. V dropped 11 bases and J dropped 0 bases, with 14 bases sitting between them. The CDR3 has 15 amino acids. The CDR3 loop reads CALLSSSSYNSPLHF. The CDR3 nucleotides are TGTGCCCTTCTTAGTTCTAGCTCCTATAATTCACCCCTCCACTTT.

The rearrangement uses TRBV10-3 and TRBJ2-5; 8 positions match TRBD2. Germline CDR1 is ENHRY and CDR2 is SYGVKD. V shed 0 bases and J 1 base; nucleotides not matched to a gene: 7. The CDR3 totals 17 residues. CDR3 in amino acids: CAISESIAGRAQETQYF. DNA for the CDR3: TGTGCCATCAGTGAGTCCATAGCGGGAAGGGCCCAAGAGACCCAGTACTTC.

This chain links TRBV30 with TRBJ2-1; D unresolved. The V and J ends lost 3 bases and 4 bases respectively, with 4 bases between them. The CDR3 is 11 amino acids. Germline V CDR1 and CDR2: GTSNPN, SVGIG (reference sequence). CDR3 sequence: CAWRDYNEQFF. DNA of the CDR3: TGTGCCTGGAGGGATTACAATGAGCAGTTCTTC.

Only one count was recorded for this clone. Other DNA sequences within the sample encode an identical CDR3. The V call is TRBV5-1, the J call TRBJ1-3; D unclear. Germline assignment: CDR1 SGHRS and CDR2 YFSETQ. V was shortened by 0 bases and J by 4 bases, with 8 bases between the two germline ends. The CDR3 consists of 14 residues. The CDR3 protein is CASSLGGSGNTIYF. The CDR3 nucleotides read TGCGCCAGCAGCTTGGGAGGTTCCGGAAACACCATATATTTT.

This chain uses TRBV19 with TRBJ2-3; D is unresolved. Germline-derived CDR1 and CDR2 are LNHDA and SQIVND (reference sequence). CDR3 length equals 14 residues. V was shortened by 4 bases and J by 1 base, with 9 bases between the two germline ends. CDR3 loop: CASSNNPGTDTQYF. The CDR3 DNA reads as TGTGCCAGTAGTAACAATCCCGGCACAGATACGCAGTATTTT. Variable domain in full (rest from reference TRBV19 and TRBJ2-3): DGGITQSPKYLFRKEGQNVTLSCEQNLNHDAMYWYRQDPGQGLRLIYYSQIVNDFQKGDIAEGYSVSREKKESFPLTVTSAQKNPTAFYLCASSNNPGTDTQYFGPGTRLTVL.

The V gene is TRBV5-1, the J gene TRBJ2-2, with D perhaps TRBD2 (5 bases). Trimming took 4 bases from V and 1 from J, leaving 11 bases between them. The CDR3 is 15 amino acids. Germline V lookup: CDR1 SGHRS, CDR2 YFSETQ. CDR3 in amino acids: CASSLSAENTGELFF. DNA for the CDR3: TGCGCCAGCAGCCTCTCAGCGGAGAACACCGGGGAGCTGTTTTTT.

Only a few counts were recorded for this clone. This chain connects TRBV19 to TRBJ1-5; 9 nucleotides align to TRBD1. Losses at the gene ends were 8 bases for V and 4 bases for J; bases not matched to a gene: 3. CDR3 length equals 13 residues. CDR1 and CDR2 (germline): LNHDA, SQIVND (reference sequence). This CDR3 is CASSDRGNQPQHF. CDR3 DNA: TGTGCCAGTTCGGACAGGGGAAATCAGCCCCAGCATTTT.

This clone was counted only a few times. Sequence at one end of the junction differs from germline and may be a read error. CDR3 bases: TGTGCCAGCAGCTTACGCCCCCCTCTCTACACTGAGCAGTTCTTC. Translated, it gives CASSLRPPLYTEQFF. The rearrangement links TRBV11-3 to TRBJ2-1; D not certain. From germline, CDR1 is SGHNT and CDR2 YENEEA. The CDR3 consists of 15 residues.